The 20 T cell receptor beta chains below were found in one sample sequenced in a study of T cells in Graves' hyperthyroidism and ophthalmopathy (dated by TCRdb to the late 2010s). Libraries were prepared through multiplex PCR. This sample was sequenced with an Illumina HiSeq 2000. The TCR beta CDR3 regions were amplified from the RNA transcripts. A first-round RT-PCR of the TCR CDR3 used the HTBI primer set with the Qiagen OneStep RT-PCR kit. TCRdb cleaned the public reads at Q25 with fastp, built clones with MiXCR and kept in-frame beta chains. A single entry per CDR3 protein holds the most common genes and DNA from its merged rows. This sample holds a few hundred thousand distinct CDR3 sequences; less than 20% were observed only once. 35% to 50% of the sample goes to the ten largest clones. Material for sequencing was blood. These receptors were collected from a man aged 18 to 30 with Graves' ophthalmopathy.

The V gene is TRBV7-9, the J gene TRBJ2-1; D is possibly TRBD1 or TRBD2 (5 bases each). Germline assignment: CDR1 SEHNR and CDR2 FQNEAQ (reference sequence). Trimming shortened V by 1 base and J by 6 bases, and 10 bases separated the two germline ends. This CDR3 has 14 residues. CDR3 amino acids: CASSLERDGNEQFF. Here the CDR3 DNA reads TGTGCCAGCAGCTTAGAGAGGGACGGCAATGAGCAGTTCTTC.

The chain employs TRBV7-9 and TRBJ1-2; 8 positions agree with TRBD1. CDR1 and CDR2 (germline): SEHNR, FQNEAQ (reference sequence). V was pared by 5 bases and J by 4 bases, with 12 bases of the junction left unmatched. This CDR3 spans 16 amino acids. The CDR3: CASSLGQGAQGYGYTF. The CDR3 nucleotides read TGTGCCAGCAGCCTGGGCCAGGGGGCGCAGGGCTATGGCTACACCTTC.

Many counts were recorded for this clonotype. The rearrangement joins TRBV20-1 to TRBJ1-4; no firm D call. The CDR3 spans 15 residues. Deletions cut 6 bases from V and 0 bases from J, with 14 bases between. Germline assignment: CDR1 DFQATT and CDR2 SNEGSKA (reference sequence). The CDR3 DNA reads TGCAGTGCGCTCCGCCCCGGGGCAACTAATGAAAAACTGTTTTTT. Amino acids: CSALRPGATNEKLFF.

This clonotype was observed at least ten times. J is TRBJ2-3 and V is TRBV9; D call uncertain. This CDR3 contains 12 residues. Germline CDR1 and CDR2: SGDLS and YYNGEE. V lost 4 bases and J lost 6, with 9 bases in between. This chain's CDR3 is CASSFQEDTQYF. The DNA of the CDR3 is TGTGCCAGCAGCTTCCAGGAGGATACGCAGTATTTT. The full variable domain, completed using reference TRBV9 and TRBJ2-3, is DSGVTQTPKHLITATGQRVTLRCSPRSGDLSVYWYQQSLDQGLQFLIQYYNGEERAKGNILERFSAQQFPDLHSELNLSSLELGDSALYFCASSFQEDTQYFGPGTRLTVL.

CDR3 coding DNA: TGTGCCAGCAGTCGCCCCGGGACAGGGGATCGGGGCTACACCTTC. It codes for CASSRPGTGDRGYTF. This chain uses TRBV6-2 or TRBV6-3 with TRBJ1-2; 10 bases match TRBD1. The CDR3 length is 15 residues. Per the germline V gene, CDR1 is MNHEY and CDR2 is SVGEGT. Trimming at V came to 5 bases and at J to 8 bases, leaving 11 bases not matched to a gene.

The chain joins TRBV5-1 to TRBJ2-4; TRBD1 is a possible D gene (6 bases). The CDR3 extends over 16 amino acids. V lost 4 bases to trimming and J lost 1 base, with 15 bases between them. Germline V CDR1 and CDR2: SGHRS, YFSETQ. CDR3 sequence reads: CASSPDGQRAKNIQYF. DNA for the CDR3: TGCGCCAGCAGCCCAGACGGACAGCGGGCCAAAAACATTCAGTACTTC. The variable domain in full, completed from reference TRBV5-1 and TRBJ2-4, reads KAGVTQTPRYLIKTRGQQVTLSCSPISGHRSVSWYQQTPGQGLQFLFEYFSETQRNKGNFPGRFSGRQFSNSRSEMNVSTLELGDSALYLCASSPDGQRAKNIQYFGAGTRLSVL.

This clonotype was recorded at least ten times. V usage is TRBV3-1 and J usage is TRBJ1-6; D is perhaps TRBD1 (5 bases). The CDR3 spans 13 residues. Germline V lookup: CDR1 LGHDT, CDR2 YNNKEL (reference sequence). V lost 3 bases and J 12 bases, leaving 12 bases between the germline ends. CDR3 nucleotide sequence: TGTGCCAGCAGCCAGGGGCCGGTGATACCCCTCCACTTT. Its translation is CASSQGPVIPLHF.

This clonotype has at least ten counts. CDR3 nucleotide sequence: TGTGCCACCAGTGCCGCCCCCGGACAGAGCTATGGCTACACCTTC. As protein: CATSAAPGQSYGYTF. The chain couples TRBV24-1 to TRBJ1-2; possible D gene TRBD1, 6 bases. The CDR3 sequence is 15 residues long. V was shortened by 5 bases and J by 4 bases, with 16 bases between the two germline ends. The germline CDR1 and CDR2 sequences are KGHDR and SFDVKD.

Points on this clonotype: Being one base from a much bigger clone, this may be a read error. This chain joins TRBV20-1 and TRBJ1-2, with 7 bases that match TRBD1. The CDR3 has 14 residues. Per germline, CDR1 DFQATT and CDR2 SNEGSKA (reference sequence). CDR3 sequence: CSARDPTGNYDYTF. As DNA, the CDR3 is TGCAGTGCTAGAGATCCGACAGGGAACTATGACTACACCTTC.

V and J are TRBV5-1 and TRBJ1-2, with D tentatively TRBD1 (6 bases). The CDR3 is 15 amino acids. Germline CDR1 is SGHRS and CDR2 is YFSETQ. V was pared by 3 bases and J by 7 bases, with 19 bases between. CDR3: CASSSFLQGVGGYTF. CDR3 DNA sequence: TGCGCCAGCAGCTCATTCCTACAGGGAGTGGGTGGCTACACCTTC. Combining the CDR3 with reference TRBV5-1 and TRBJ1-2 gives the whole variable domain KAGVTQTPRYLIKTRGQQVTLSCSPISGHRSVSWYQQTPGQGLQFLFEYFSETQRNKGNFPGRFSGRQFSNSRSEMNVSTLELGDSALYLCASSSFLQGVGGYTFGSGTRLTVV.

This clonotype was counted at least ten times. The chain carries TRBV28 and TRBJ1-1, with 7 nucleotides matching TRBD1. The CDR3 loop spans 20 amino acids. Per the germline V gene, CDR1 is MDHEN and CDR2 is SYDVKM. Losses at the gene ends were 3 bases for V and 0 bases for J; bases not matched to a gene: 19. CDR3: CASSFEAIRDRAYMNTEAFF. CDR3 nucleotides: TGTGCCAGCAGTTTCGAAGCTATACGGGACAGAGCGTACATGAACACTGAAGCTTTCTTT.

This clonotype was counted a few times. V is TRBV6-1 and J is TRBJ1-1, with TRBD1 as a possible D gene (6 bases). The CDR3 loop spans 16 amino acids. CDR1 MNHNS and CDR2 SASEGT come from the germline V gene. V lost 5 bases to trimming and J lost 0 bases, with 16 bases between them. The CDR3 DNA is TGTGCCAGCAGTTTACAGGCGGGGGCCATGAACACTGAAGCTTTCTTT. Amino acid sequence: CASSLQAGAMNTEAFF.

This clonotype was picked up many times. The chain couples TRBV5-5 to TRBJ2-7; tentative D call: TRBD1 (7 bases). The CDR3 covers 14 residues. Germline V gene sequence: CDR1 SGHKS, CDR2 YYEKEE (reference sequence). Trimming pared 4 bases from V and 3 bases from J, leaving 14 bases between. Written as DNA, the CDR3 is TGTGCCAGCAGCCCAGGGGGGTCATTCTACGAGCAGTACTTC. The encoded protein is CASSPGGSFYEQYF.

This clonotype appeared many times. The chain is built from TRBV12-3 or TRBV12-4 and TRBJ2-1; possibly TRBD1 for D (6 bases). V gave up 5 bases and J gave up 8 bases, with 10 bases separating them. The CDR3 spans 12 residues. As DNA, the CDR3 is TGTGCCAGCAGTAGGACAGCACATGAGCAGTTCTTC. It translates to CASSRTAHEQFF.

The chain has TRBV27 and TRBJ1-2; no clear D gene. This CDR3 comprises 11 residues. V was trimmed by 6 bases and J by 1 base, leaving 3 bases between them. Germline CDR1 reads MNHEY; CDR2 reads SMNVEV (reference sequence). Written as DNA, the CDR3 is TGTGCCAGCAGGGATAACTATGGCTACACCTTC. Encoded protein: CASRDNYGYTF.

The chain joins TRBV9 to TRBJ2-2, with TRBD1 matching over 9 bases. The CDR3 contains 18 residues. Unmatched junction bases numbered 16, after V lost 4 bases and J lost 6 bases. The V gene's germline CDR1 is SGDLS and CDR2 YYNGEE. The CDR3 here is CASSLRTGEIRNPGELFF. The CDR3, as DNA: TGTGCCAGCAGCCTTCGGACAGGGGAAATTAGAAACCCCGGGGAGCTGTTTTTT.

J is TRBJ1-2 and V is TRBV9; D is uncertain. V was pared by 0 bases and J by 5 bases, with 5 bases between. The CDR3 covers 12 residues. Germline V gene sequence: CDR1 SGDLS, CDR2 YYNGEE. This CDR3 is CASSVEGYGYTF. For the CDR3, the DNA is TGTGCCAGCAGCGTAGAGGGATATGGCTACACCTTC.

The J gene is TRBJ2-3, the V gene TRBV20-1; D ambiguous. V lost 3 bases to trimming and J lost 5 bases, with 15 bases between them. This CDR3 has 14 residues. Germline V gene sequence: CDR1 DFQATT, CDR2 SNEGSKA (reference sequence). The CDR3: CSARSLPGVDTQYF. The DNA for the CDR3 is TGCAGTGCTAGGTCCCTACCTGGGGTAGATACGCAGTATTTT.

V gene TRBV19 combines with J gene TRBJ2-3; 9 bases align to TRBD2. Trimming took 3 bases from V and 2 from J; bases not matched to a gene: 15. Germline V gene data show CDR1 as LNHDA and CDR2 as SQIVND (reference sequence). The CDR3 totals 19 residues. The CDR3 spells CASSIGGTSLGGSTDTQYF. The DNA of the CDR3 is TGTGCCAGTAGTATCGGGGGGACTAGCCTTGGCGGATCCACAGATACGCAGTATTTT. The complete variable domain, with remaining parts taken from reference TRBV19 and TRBJ2-3, reads DGGITQSPKYLFRKEGQNVTLSCEQNLNHDAMYWYRQDPGQGLRLIYYSQIVNDFQKGDIAEGYSVSREKKESFPLTVTSAQKNPTAFYLCASSIGGTSLGGSTDTQYFGPGTRLTVL.

This clonotype was observed a handful of times. CDR3 protein: CSARRAPTGELFF. The CDR3 DNA reads TGCAGTGCAAGACGGGCCCCCACCGGGGAGCTGTTTTTT. V gene TRBV20-1 combines with J gene TRBJ2-2, with D uncertain. Trimming left V 6 bases short and J 4 bases short, with 12 bases between. Germline-derived CDR1 and CDR2 are DFQATT and SNEGSKA (reference sequence). The CDR3 spans 13 residues.